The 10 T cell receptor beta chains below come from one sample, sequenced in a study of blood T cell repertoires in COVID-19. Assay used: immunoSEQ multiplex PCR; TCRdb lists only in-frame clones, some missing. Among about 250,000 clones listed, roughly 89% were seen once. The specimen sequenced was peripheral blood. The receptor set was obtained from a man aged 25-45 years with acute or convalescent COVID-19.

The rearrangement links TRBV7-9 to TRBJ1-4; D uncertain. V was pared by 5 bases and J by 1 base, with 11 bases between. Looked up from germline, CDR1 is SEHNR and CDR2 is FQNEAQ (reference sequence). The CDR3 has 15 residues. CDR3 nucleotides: TGTGCCAGCAGCACGACAACCGGAACTAATGAAAAACTGTTTTTT. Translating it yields CASSTTTGTNEKLFF.

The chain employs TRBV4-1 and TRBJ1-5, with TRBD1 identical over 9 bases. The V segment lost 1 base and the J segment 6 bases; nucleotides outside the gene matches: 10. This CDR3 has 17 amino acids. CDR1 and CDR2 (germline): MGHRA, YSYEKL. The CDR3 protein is CASSQASGQGSAQPQHF. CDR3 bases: TGCGCCAGCAGCCAAGCCTCGGGACAGGGAAGTGCTCAGCCCCAGCATTTT.

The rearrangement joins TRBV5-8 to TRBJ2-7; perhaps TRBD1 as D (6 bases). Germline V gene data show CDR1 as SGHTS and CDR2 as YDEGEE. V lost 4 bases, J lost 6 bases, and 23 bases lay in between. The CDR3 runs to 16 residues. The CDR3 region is CASSPGQLIRGREQYF. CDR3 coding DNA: TGTGCCAGCAGCCCTGGACAGTTGATCCGTGGTCGCGAGCAGTACTTC.

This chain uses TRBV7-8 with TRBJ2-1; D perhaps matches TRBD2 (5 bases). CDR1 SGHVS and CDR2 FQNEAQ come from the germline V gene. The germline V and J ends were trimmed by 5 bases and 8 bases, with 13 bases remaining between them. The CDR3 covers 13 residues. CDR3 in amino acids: CASSLTGEHEQFF. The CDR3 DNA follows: TGTGCCAGCAGCCTGACCGGGGAACATGAGCAGTTCTTC.

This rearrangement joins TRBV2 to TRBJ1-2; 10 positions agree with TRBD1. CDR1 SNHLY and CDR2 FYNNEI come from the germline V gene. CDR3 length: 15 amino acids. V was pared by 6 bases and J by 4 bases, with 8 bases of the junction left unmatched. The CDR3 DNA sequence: TGTGCCAGCAGGACAAGTGGACAGGGGGGCTATGGCTACACCTTC. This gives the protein CASRTSGQGGYGYTF.

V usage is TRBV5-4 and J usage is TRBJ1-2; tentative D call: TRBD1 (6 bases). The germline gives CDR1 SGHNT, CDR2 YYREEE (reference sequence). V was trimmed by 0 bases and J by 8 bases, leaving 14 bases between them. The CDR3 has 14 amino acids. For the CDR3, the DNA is TGTGCCAGCAGCTTGGGACAGGAAGGATGGGGCTACACCTTC. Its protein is CASSLGQEGWGYTF.

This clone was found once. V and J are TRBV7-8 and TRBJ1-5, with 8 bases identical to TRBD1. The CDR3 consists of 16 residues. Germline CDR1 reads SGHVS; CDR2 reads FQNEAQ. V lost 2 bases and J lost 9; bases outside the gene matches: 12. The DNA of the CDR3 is TGTGCCAGCAGCTTAACGCCAGGGGGCGCAACAGGGCCCCAGCATTTT. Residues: CASSLTPGGATGPQHF.

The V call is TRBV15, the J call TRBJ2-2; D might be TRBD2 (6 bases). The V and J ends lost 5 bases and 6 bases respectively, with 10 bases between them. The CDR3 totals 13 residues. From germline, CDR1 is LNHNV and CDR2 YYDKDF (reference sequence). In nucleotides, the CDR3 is TGTGCCACCAGCCTGAGCGGGTCCGGGGAGCTGTTTTTT. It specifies CATSLSGSGELFF. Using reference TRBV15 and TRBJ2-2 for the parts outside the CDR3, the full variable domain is DAMVIQNPRYQVTQFGKPVTLSCSQTLNHNVMYWYQQKSSQAPKLLFHYYDKDFNNEADTPDNFQSRRPNTSFCFLDIRSPGLGDTAMYLCATSLSGSGELFFGEGSRLTVL.

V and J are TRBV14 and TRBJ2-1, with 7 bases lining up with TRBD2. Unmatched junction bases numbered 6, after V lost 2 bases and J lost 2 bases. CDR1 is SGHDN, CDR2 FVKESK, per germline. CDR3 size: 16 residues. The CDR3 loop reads CASSQKKGLPYNEQFF. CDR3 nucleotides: TGTGCCAGCAGCCAAAAAAAGGGACTACCCTACAATGAGCAGTTCTTC.

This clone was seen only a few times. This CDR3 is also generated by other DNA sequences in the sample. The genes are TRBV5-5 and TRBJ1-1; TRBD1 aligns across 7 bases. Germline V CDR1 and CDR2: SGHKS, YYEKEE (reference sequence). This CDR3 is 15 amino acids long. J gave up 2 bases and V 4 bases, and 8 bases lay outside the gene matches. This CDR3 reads CASSHRGQTNTEAFF. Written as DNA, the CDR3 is TGTGCCAGCAGCCACCGGGGACAGACTAACACTGAAGCTTTCTTT.